The 5 T cell receptor beta chains in this list originate from one sample, sequenced in a study of shared T cell receptors in the human thymus. Repertoires were generated with immunoSEQ multiplex PCR, while TCRdb's copy carries only in-frame clones and drops some. Here the sample spans under 700,000 clones, about four fifths being singletons. These records were also assigned to another study, of human thymus T cells.

Material for sequencing was thymocytes. These receptor sequences come from a boy in the first two years of life with a congenital heart defect.

The V and J genes are TRBV30 and TRBJ2-2, with D possibly being TRBD2 (5 bases). Germline-derived CDR1 and CDR2 are GTSNPN and SVGIG (reference sequence). Trimming removed 0 bases from V and 4 bases from J, with 12 bases in between. The CDR3 consists of 15 residues. CDR3 protein: CAWSVREGSTGELFF. The DNA of the CDR3 is TGTGCCTGGAGTGTACGGGAAGGTTCCACCGGGGAGCTGTTTTTT.

V usage is TRBV28 and J usage is TRBJ2-5, with D maybe TRBD2 (6 bases). V lost 3 bases and J lost 14, with 25 bases in between. The CDR3 runs to 15 residues. Germline loops: CDR1 MDHEN, CDR2 SYDVKM. The CDR3 nucleotides are TGTGCCAGCAGTTTTTCACCGAATTTATCGGGACTCTTCTACTTC. The encoded protein is CASSFSPNLSGLFYF.

The V and J genes are TRBV9 and TRBJ2-1; TRBD1 matches 11 bases. The CDR3 is made up of 16 amino acids. V shed 4 bases and J 2 bases; nucleotides not matched to a gene: 5. Germline V gene sequence: CDR1 SGDLS, CDR2 YYNGEE. CDR3 bases: TGTGCCAGCAGCCCCCGGACAGGGGGCCCCTACAATGAGCAGTTCTTC. As protein: CASSPRTGGPYNEQFF.

The table lists this clone with a count of one. The chain couples TRBV27 to TRBJ2-1, with 10 bases fitting TRBD2. This CDR3 contains 16 residues. V lost 8 bases to trimming and J lost 8 bases; unmatched junction nucleotides: 15. Germline CDR1 is MNHEY and CDR2 is SMNVEV (reference sequence). The CDR3 sequence: CASSLLKGLAIDEQFF. DNA for the CDR3: TGTGCCAGCTCTCTTCTGAAGGGACTAGCGATCGATGAGCAGTTCTTC.

In this sample, this clone turned up once. This rearrangement joins TRBV19 to TRBJ2-1; TRBD1 agrees at 8 bases. The CDR3 is 15 amino acids. Trimming took 6 bases from V and 12 from J; bases not matched to a gene: 16. Germline V gene sequence: CDR1 LNHDA, CDR2 SQIVND (reference sequence). CDR3 sequence: CASSPIDLGGQGQFF. For the CDR3, the DNA is TGTGCCAGTAGCCCTATCGACTTAGGTGGACAGGGGCAGTTCTTC.